The 19 T cell receptor beta chains in this list originate from one sample, sequenced in a study of T cells in Graves' hyperthyroidism and ophthalmopathy. Using RNA transcripts as the source, TCR beta CDR3 regions were amplified. First-round RT-PCR targeting the TCR CDR3 was performed with the HTBI primer set. TCRdb re-called the multiplex PCR reads with MiXCR, one entry per CDR3 protein. In the table there are about 360,000 distinct CDR3 sequences, about 15% of which are singletons. Input material: blood. The receptors shown here come from a young woman with Graves' hyperthyroidism that later progressed to Graves' ophthalmopathy.

This clonotype was detected ten times or more. V gene TRBV29-1 combines with J gene TRBJ2-1; 15 bases map to TRBD2. CDR1 and CDR2 from the germline V gene are SQVTM and ANQGSEA. The CDR3 covers 18 residues. V was clipped by 3 bases and J by 4 bases; unmatched bases: 10. The CDR3 protein is CSVDGGTSGGRSYNEQFF. The CDR3, as DNA: TGCAGCGTTGATGGGGGGACTAGCGGGGGGAGATCGTACAATGAGCAGTTCTTC.

Of note for this clonotype: A read error may be the cause here, since a much bigger clone is one base away. The V call is TRBV20-1, the J call TRBJ2-1; TRBD1 might be the D (6 bases). The CDR3 sequence is 15 residues long. Per the germline V gene, CDR1 is DFQATT and CDR2 is SNEGSKA (reference sequence). Trimming left V 5 bases short and J 0 bases short, with 14 bases between. The CDR3 nucleotides are TGCAGTGCTTTCTTACAGGGCGCCTCCTACAATGAGCAGTTCTTC. Its protein is CSAFLQGASYNEQFF.

This clonotype was detected many times. This chain joins TRBV7-9 and TRBJ2-1; 12 positions agree with TRBD2. V shed 4 bases and J 2 bases; nucleotides not matched to a gene: 3. Germline V gene lookup returns CDR1 SEHNR and CDR2 FQNEAQ (reference sequence). This CDR3 spans 16 amino acids. The CDR3 is CASSSRLAGAYNEQFF. DNA for the CDR3: TGTGCCAGCAGCTCCAGACTAGCGGGAGCCTACAATGAGCAGTTCTTC.

Comments on this clonotype: Possible read error: a much larger clone is one base away. The chain uses TRBV12-3 or TRBV12-4 and TRBJ1-4; 9 bases are shared with TRBD1. Germline trimming cut 6 bases from V and 8 bases from J; bases unmatched to any gene: 10. The CDR3 spans 15 residues. The CDR3 protein is CASSREQGALEKLFF. CDR3 DNA: TGTGCCAGCAGCCGCGAACAGGGGGCATTAGAAAAACTGTTTTTT.

V is TRBV5-1 and J is TRBJ2-1, with 8 bases matching TRBD1. The CDR3 spans 15 residues. The germline V gene encodes CDR1 SGHRS and CDR2 YFSETQ. V trimming: 1 base; J trimming: 3 bases; junction bases outside the gene matches: 3. The CDR3 reads CASSLRTGGYNEQFF. CDR3 sequence (DNA): TGCGCCAGCAGCTTGAGAACAGGGGGCTACAATGAGCAGTTCTTC.

CDR3 sequence: CSARRSLGDTQYF. CDR3 bases: TGCAGTGCTAGAAGGTCTCTGGGAGATACGCAGTATTTT. V usage is TRBV20-1 and J usage is TRBJ2-3; D call uncertain. The V gene's germline CDR1 is DFQATT and CDR2 SNEGSKA (reference sequence). The CDR3 totals 13 residues. Between the trimmed V and J ends, which lost 2 bases and 5 bases, there was a span of 11 bases.

This clonotype has just a few counts. The chain couples TRBV5-1 to TRBJ2-1, with 9 bases matching TRBD1. The CDR3 extends over 15 amino acids. Germline-derived CDR1 and CDR2 are SGHRS and YFSETQ. Trimming at V came to 2 bases and at J to 5 bases, leaving 5 bases not matched to a gene. The CDR3 loop is CASSLQGAPHNEQFF. CDR3 sequence (DNA): TGCGCCAGCAGCTTACAGGGGGCGCCTCACAATGAGCAGTTCTTC.

This clonotype was found many times. This chain links TRBV4-1 with TRBJ2-7; unclear D gene. The CDR3 loop spans 16 amino acids. Trimming removed 1 base from V and 4 bases from J, with 17 bases in between. CDR1 is MGHRA, CDR2 YSYEKL, per germline. CDR3: CASSQVDMGFSYEQYF. The DNA of the CDR3 is TGCGCCAGCAGCCAAGTCGACATGGGGTTCTCTTACGAGCAGTACTTC.

The chain combines TRBV29-1 with TRBJ2-2; TRBD1 agrees at 7 bases. The CDR3 is 14 amino acids. V lost 4 bases to trimming and J lost 3 bases; unmatched junction nucleotides: 5. CDR1 is SQVTM and CDR2 is ANQGSEA in the germline V gene. DNA of the CDR3: TGCAGCGTTGGCGAGACAGGGCACACCGGGGAGCTGTTTTTT. Its translation is CSVGETGHTGELFF.

In its sample, this clonotype was seen many times. V is TRBV7-9 and J is TRBJ2-5; possibly TRBD1 for D (5 bases). Trimming stripped 8 bases from V and 2 bases from J, with 12 bases between. The CDR3 extends over 13 amino acids. Germline values: CDR1 SEHNR, CDR2 FQNEAQ (reference sequence). The CDR3 spells CASDRQHQETQYF. CDR3 in DNA: TGTGCCAGCGATAGACAGCATCAAGAGACCCAGTACTTC.

The J gene is TRBJ2-7, the V gene TRBV5-6, with D perhaps matching TRBD2 (6 bases). Germline values: CDR1 SGHDT, CDR2 YYEEEE. V lost 4 bases, J lost 6 bases, and 17 bases lay in between. This CDR3 comprises 14 residues. The CDR3 loop is CASSPRMEGFEQYF. The DNA of the CDR3 is TGTGCCAGCAGCCCCCGAATGGAGGGATTCGAGCAGTACTTC.

This clonotype was seen at least ten times. This chain links TRBV11-2 with TRBJ2-5; 9 bases fit TRBD1. The CDR3 runs to 14 residues. Germline trimming cut 6 bases from V and 4 bases from J; bases unmatched to any gene: 6. Germline values: CDR1 SGHAT, CDR2 FQNNGV. This CDR3 reads CASSPRQGGETQYF. The CDR3 DNA is TGTGCCAGCAGTCCCCGACAGGGGGGAGAGACCCAGTACTTC. Full variable domain (rest looked up from reference TRBV11-2 and TRBJ2-5): EAGVAQSPRYKIIEKRQSVAFWCNPISGHATLYWYQQILGQGPKLLIQFQNNGVVDDSQLPKDRFSAERLKGVDSTLKIQPAKLEDSAVYLCASSPRQGGETQYFGPGTRLLVL.

At least ten counts were recorded for this clonotype. The chain carries TRBV6-1 and TRBJ1-1; no clear D. This CDR3 comprises 17 residues. CDR1 is MNHNS, CDR2 SASEGT, per germline. With 8 bases removed from V and 0 bases from J, the gap between germline ends came to 22 bases. CDR3: CASRGAWESSMNTEAFF. The CDR3 nucleotides read TGTGCCAGCCGGGGAGCTTGGGAGAGTTCCATGAACACTGAAGCTTTCTTT.

This clonotype showed up many times. This sequence joins TRBV28 and TRBJ2-1; 8 positions agree with TRBD2. The CDR3 totals 13 residues. V lost 8 bases, J lost 7 bases, and 7 bases stayed unmatched. The V gene's germline CDR1 is MDHEN and CDR2 SYDVKM. CDR3 protein: CASGSGGINEQFF. For the CDR3, the DNA is TGTGCCAGCGGCTCGGGGGGGATTAATGAGCAGTTCTTC.

The CDR3 loop reads CASSPDWGDLAYEQYF. The DNA for the CDR3 is TGTGCCAGCAGTCCAGATTGGGGGGACCTCGCCTACGAGCAGTACTTC. J is TRBJ2-7 and V is TRBV27; D may be TRBD2 (6 bases). V shed 5 bases and J shed 2 bases, with 19 bases lying between them. Germline CDR1 is MNHEY and CDR2 is SMNVEV (reference sequence). The length of the CDR3 is 16 residues.

This clonotype has ten or more counts. The V and J genes are TRBV2 and TRBJ2-7; 9 bases map to TRBD2. Germline lookup yields CDR1 SNHLY and CDR2 FYNNEI. This CDR3 comprises 18 residues. Unmatched junction bases numbered 12, after V lost 0 bases and J lost 3 bases. The CDR3 sequence is CASSEAQTSGLNSYEQYF. The CDR3 bases are TGTGCCAGCAGTGAAGCGCAGACTAGCGGACTAAACAGCTACGAGCAGTACTTC.

The chain employs TRBV6-1 and TRBJ1-1; D not resolved. The V gene's germline CDR1 is MNHNS and CDR2 SASEGT. The CDR3 is 11 amino acids. V shed 7 bases and J shed 8 bases, with 11 bases lying between them. CDR3 bases: TGTGCCAGCACGCGGGCAGCGGAAGCTTTCTTT. Translated, it gives CASTRAAEAFF.

The chain carries TRBV10-3 and TRBJ2-7; perhaps TRBD2 as D (5 bases). Per the germline V gene, CDR1 is ENHRY and CDR2 is SYGVKD. The CDR3 runs 14 residues. The ends were cut back, 0 bases at V and 7 bases at J, with 13 bases in the middle. This chain's CDR3 is CAISESDGTREQYF. The CDR3 coding sequence is TGTGCCATCAGTGAGTCGGATGGCACTAGGGAGCAGTACTTC.

This clonotype was recorded at least ten times. The chain recombines TRBV3-1 with TRBJ2-1; TRBD2 matches at 8 bases. Germline lookup yields CDR1 LGHDT and CDR2 YNNKEL (reference sequence). The CDR3 has 17 residues. Losses at the gene ends were 0 bases for V and 1 base for J; bases not matched to a gene: 5. The CDR3 sequence: CASSQDKLAGSYNEQFF. The CDR3 region has the DNA TGTGCCAGCAGCCAAGATAAGTTAGCGGGGTCCTACAATGAGCAGTTCTTC.